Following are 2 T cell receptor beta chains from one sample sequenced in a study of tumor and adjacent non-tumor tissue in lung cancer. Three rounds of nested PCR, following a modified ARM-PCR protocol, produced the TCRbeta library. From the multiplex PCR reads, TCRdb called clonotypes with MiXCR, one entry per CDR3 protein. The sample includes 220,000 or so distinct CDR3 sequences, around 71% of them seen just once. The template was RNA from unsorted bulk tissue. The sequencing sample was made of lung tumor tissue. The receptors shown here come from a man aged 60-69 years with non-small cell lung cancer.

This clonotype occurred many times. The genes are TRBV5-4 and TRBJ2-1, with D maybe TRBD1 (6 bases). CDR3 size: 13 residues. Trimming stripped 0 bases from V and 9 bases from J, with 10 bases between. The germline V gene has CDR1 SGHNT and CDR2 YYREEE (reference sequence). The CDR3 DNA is TGTGCCAGCAGCTTGGACAGGGCAGTTGAGCAGTTCTTC. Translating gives CASSLDRAVEQFF.

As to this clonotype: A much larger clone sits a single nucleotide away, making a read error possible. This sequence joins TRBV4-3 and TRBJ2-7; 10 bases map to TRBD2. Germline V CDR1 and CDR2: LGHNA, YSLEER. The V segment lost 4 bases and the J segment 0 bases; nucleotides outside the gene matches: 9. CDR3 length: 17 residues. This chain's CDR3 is CASSLGTSAGNSYEQYF. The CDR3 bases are TGCGCCAGCAGCCTAGGGACTAGCGCGGGGAACTCCTACGAGCAGTACTTC.